Only a few counts were recorded for the clone carrying this TCR beta chain. Germline lookup yields CDR1 LGHDT and CDR2 YNNKEL (reference sequence). After removal of 1 base from V and 7 bases from J, the junction contained 5 bases not matched to a gene. This CDR3 region has 15 residues. One entry per CDR3 protein results from TCRdb running MiXCR on the RT-PCR reads. In the table there are about 680,000 distinct CDR3 sequences, around 14% of which are singletons. The source material was memory CD4+ T cells from blood. The V and J genes are TRBV3-1 and TRBJ2-3, with 10 bases identical to TRBD2. The TCR comes from a female donor in good health, serving as a healthy control. CDR3 residues: CASSQGLAGAYTQYF. The CDR3 nucleotides read TGTGCCAGCAGCCAAGGGCTAGCGGGAGCATATACGCAGTATTTT.